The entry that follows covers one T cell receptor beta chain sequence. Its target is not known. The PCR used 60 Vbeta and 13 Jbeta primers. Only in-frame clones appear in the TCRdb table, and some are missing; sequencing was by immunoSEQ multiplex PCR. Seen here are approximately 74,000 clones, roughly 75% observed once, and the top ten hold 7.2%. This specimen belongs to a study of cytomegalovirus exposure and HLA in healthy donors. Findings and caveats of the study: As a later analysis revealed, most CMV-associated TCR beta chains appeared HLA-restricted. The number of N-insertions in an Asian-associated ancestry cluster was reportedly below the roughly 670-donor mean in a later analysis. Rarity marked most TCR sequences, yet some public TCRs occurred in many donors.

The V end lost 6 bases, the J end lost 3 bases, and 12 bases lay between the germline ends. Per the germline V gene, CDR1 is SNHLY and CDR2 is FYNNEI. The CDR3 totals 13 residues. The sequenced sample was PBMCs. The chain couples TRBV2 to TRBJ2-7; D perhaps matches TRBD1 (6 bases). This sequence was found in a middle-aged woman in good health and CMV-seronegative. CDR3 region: CASSAGVGYEQYF. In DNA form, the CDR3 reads TGTGCCAGCAGCGCAGGGGTGGGCTACGAGCAGTACTTC.